These 31 T cell receptor beta chains came from one sample sequenced in a study of shared clonotypes between healthy human individuals. Clones were read by immunoSEQ multiplex PCR, and TCRdb kept only the in-frame ones, dropping some. The table lists about 680,000 clones, roughly nine tenths of them singletons. In the naive CD8 group, cells lacked CD45RO and were positively selected for CCR7, so terminally differentiated effector memory CD45RA+ cells were left out. Sample: naive CD8+ T cells sorted from blood. These receptors all come from a man aged 30 to 45 in good health.

This clone was detected only once. This chain links TRBV2 with TRBJ2-3, with a possible D match to TRBD2 (6 bases). This CDR3 is built from 16 residues. V was pared by 1 base and J by 0 bases, with 11 bases between. Looked up from germline, CDR1 is SNHLY and CDR2 is FYNNEI. CDR3 DNA sequence: TGTGCCAGCAGTGAAGGTTTAGCGGCTAGCACAGATACGCAGTATTTT. It encodes CASSEGLAASTDTQYF.

The chain carries TRBV28 and TRBJ2-7, with no clear D. V lost 4 bases, J lost 3 bases, and 4 bases lay in between. Germline V CDR1 and CDR2: MDHEN, SYDVKM. The CDR3 is 11 residues long. The CDR3 here is CASSYDYEQYF. The CDR3 nucleotides read TGTGCCAGCAGTTACGACTACGAGCAGTACTTC.

This chain connects TRBV10-3 to TRBJ1-2; 7 bases agree with TRBD1. The CDR3 totals 13 residues. Germline CDR1 reads ENHRY; CDR2 reads SYGVKD. The V and J ends lost 10 bases and 4 bases, in that order; junction bases with no gene match: 9. As DNA, the CDR3 is TGTGCCAGTGCGGGACAGCTCTTCTATGGCTACACCTTC. Its protein product is CASAGQLFYGYTF.

The rearrangement links TRBV4-1 to TRBJ2-7, with a possible D match to TRBD2 (6 bases). This CDR3 is 15 amino acids long. V lost 0 bases and J 4 bases, leaving 13 bases between the germline ends. CDR1 MGHRA and CDR2 YSYEKL come from the germline V gene. The CDR3 sequence: CASSQDRGSAYEQYF. The CDR3 region has the DNA TGCGCCAGCAGCCAAGATCGGGGGTCGGCGTACGAGCAGTACTTC.

The J gene is TRBJ2-1, the V gene TRBV7-9, with a tentative D call TRBD2 (5 bases). V was trimmed by 5 bases and J by 3 bases, leaving 17 bases between them. CDR3 length: 16 residues. Germline CDR1 SEHNR, CDR2 FQNEAQ (reference sequence). The DNA of the CDR3 is TGTGCCAGCAGCCCCGACGGGCGGGCAGTCTACAATGAGCAGTTCTTC. Translated: CASSPDGRAVYNEQFF.

The J gene is TRBJ2-1, the V gene TRBV5-4, with D perhaps being TRBD1 or TRBD2 (5 bases each). The length of the CDR3 is 14 residues. V was pared by 5 bases and J by 7 bases, with 16 bases between. CDR1 is SGHNT, CDR2 YYREEE, per germline (reference sequence). The CDR3 DNA sequence: TGTGCCAGCAGTTTTGGACCGGGGCTGAATGAGCAGTTCTTC. Its translation: CASSFGPGLNEQFF. Filled out from reference TRBV5-4 and TRBJ2-1, the complete variable domain reads ETGVTQSPTHLIKTRGQQVTLRCSSQSGHNTVSWYQQALGQGPQFIFQYYREEENGRGNFPPRFSGLQFPNYSSELNVNALELDDSALYLCASSFGPGLNEQFFGPGTRLTVL.

V usage is TRBV9 and J usage is TRBJ2-3; 10 nucleotides line up with TRBD2. J lost 1 base, V lost 4 bases, and 6 bases had no gene match. There are 16 residues in the CDR3. Germline CDR1 SGDLS, CDR2 YYNGEE. CDR3 residues: CASSPVAGGGTDTQYF. CDR3 coding DNA: TGTGCCAGCAGCCCCGTAGCGGGAGGAGGCACAGATACGCAGTATTTT.

In its sample, this clone was seen once. The chain has TRBV5-1 and TRBJ2-7; 11 bases are a match to TRBD2. Looked up from germline, CDR1 is SGHRS and CDR2 is YFSETQ. This CDR3 is 15 amino acids long. The ends lost 3 bases at V and 5 bases at J; junction bases unmatched: 7. The DNA for the CDR3 is TGCGCCAGCAGCTCTACTAGCGGGAGCACGGACGAGCAGTACTTC. As protein: CASSSTSGSTDEQYF.

J is TRBJ1-2 and V is TRBV4-1; no reliable D call. CDR1 is MGHRA, CDR2 YSYEKL, per germline. Trimming took 4 bases from V and 8 from J, leaving 14 bases between them. CDR3 length equals 13 residues. The CDR3: CASSPEAATGYTF. CDR3 DNA: TGCGCCAGCAGCCCTGAAGCTGCGACGGGCTACACCTTC.

The rearrangement links TRBV19 to TRBJ2-1, with 11 bases matching TRBD2. The junction had 4 bases not matched to a gene; V was cut back by 6 bases and J by 6 bases. The length of the CDR3 is 14 residues. Germline CDR1 LNHDA, CDR2 SQIVND (reference sequence). The CDR3, as DNA: TGTGCCAGTAGCCTTGGACTAGCGGGCAATGAGCAGTTCTTC. Its protein is CASSLGLAGNEQFF.

The chain uses TRBV4-3 and TRBJ2-5; either TRBD1 or TRBD2 may supply D (5 bases each). CDR1 LGHNA and CDR2 YSLEER come from the germline V gene. Trimming cost V 3 bases and J 0 bases, with 17 bases left between them. The CDR3 contains 17 residues. CDR3 sequence: CASSHGLGTVDQETQYF. In DNA form, the CDR3 reads TGCGCCAGCAGCCATGGATTAGGGACCGTGGACCAAGAGACCCAGTACTTC.

This chain joins TRBV9 and TRBJ1-1; 8 bases are a match to TRBD1. V was pared by 4 bases and J by 4 bases, with 6 bases of the junction left unmatched. CDR1 and CDR2 from the germline V gene are SGDLS and YYNGEE. The CDR3 sequence is 14 residues long. The CDR3 is CASSFRTGSTEAFF. The CDR3, as DNA: TGTGCCAGCAGCTTCAGGACAGGGTCCACTGAAGCTTTCTTT. Full variable domain (missing parts from reference TRBV9 and TRBJ1-1): DSGVTQTPKHLITATGQRVTLRCSPRSGDLSVYWYQQSLDQGLQFLIQYYNGEERAKGNILERFSAQQFPDLHSELNLSSLELGDSALYFCASSFRTGSTEAFFGQGTRLTVV.

This clone came up once. The CDR3 DNA reads TGTGCCAGCAGTTTACTCCAGTCTAGTGAGCAGTACTTC. Protein: CASSLLQSSEQYF. The chain is built from TRBV27 and TRBJ2-7; D is uncertain. The V gene lost 2 bases and the J gene lost 7 bases, with 12 bases spanning the gap. The CDR3 runs to 13 residues. Germline CDR1 reads MNHEY; CDR2 reads SMNVEV (reference sequence).

The rearrangement joins TRBV27 to TRBJ2-1, with 12 nucleotides matching TRBD2. CDR3 length: 15 residues. CDR1 and CDR2 from the germline V gene are MNHEY and SMNVEV (reference sequence). Germline trimming cut 6 bases from V and 5 bases from J; bases unmatched to any gene: 5. The CDR3 sequence is CASSAGLAGHNEQFF. For the CDR3, the DNA is TGTGCCAGCAGCGCGGGACTAGCGGGTCACAATGAGCAGTTCTTC.

This clone was counted once. J is TRBJ2-7 and V is TRBV27, with 8 nucleotides matching TRBD2. J was trimmed by 9 bases and V by 6 bases; bases with no gene match: 13. This CDR3 region has 14 residues. Looked up from germline, CDR1 is MNHEY and CDR2 is SMNVEV (reference sequence). CDR3 in DNA: TGTGCCAGCAGAAAGGGGACTAGTGGTGCTTTGCAGTACTTC. Protein sequence: CASRKGTSGALQYF.

A remark on this clone: Other DNA sequences in this specimen translate into the identical CDR3. The J gene is TRBJ2-1, the V gene TRBV28, with D uncertain. Trimming took 5 bases from V and 4 from J, leaving 6 bases between them. This CDR3 region has 12 residues. The germline gives CDR1 MDHEN, CDR2 SYDVKM. This CDR3 reads CASSPGYNEQFF. Here the CDR3 DNA reads TGTGCCAGCAGTCCTGGATACAATGAGCAGTTCTTC. Full variable domain (outside the CDR3, taken from reference TRBV28 and TRBJ2-1): DVKVTQSSRYLVKRTGEKVFLECVQDMDHENMFWYRQDPGLGLRLIYFSYDVKMKEKGDIPEGYSVSREKKERFSLILESASTNQTSMYLCASSPGYNEQFFGPGTRLTVL.

This clone came up once. This chain links TRBV27 with TRBJ2-7; no firm D call. V gave up 4 bases and J gave up 4 bases, with 17 bases separating them. The CDR3 runs to 15 residues. Looked up from germline, CDR1 is MNHEY and CDR2 is SMNVEV (reference sequence). CDR3 sequence (DNA): TGTGCCAGCAGTTCCCTAGTAGGGCTAAGGTACGAGCAGTACTTC. It translates to CASSSLVGLRYEQYF.

The rearrangement joins TRBV6-5 to TRBJ2-7, with TRBD2 matching 8 bases. Trimming at V came to 4 bases and at J to 5 bases, leaving 7 bases not matched to a gene. The CDR3 is made up of 14 amino acids. Per germline, CDR1 MNHEY and CDR2 SVGAGI. Written as DNA, the CDR3 is TGTGCCAGCAGTTTTGCCGGGACTAGGGACGAGCAGTACTTC. Encoded protein: CASSFAGTRDEQYF.

The chain uses TRBV7-6 and TRBJ2-7; D may be TRBD1 (5 bases). The CDR3 sequence is 18 residues long. From germline, CDR1 is SGHVS and CDR2 FNYEAQ. V dropped 0 bases and J dropped 5 bases, with 23 bases sitting between them. The CDR3 is CASSLATRAGHEIDEQYF. DNA for the CDR3: TGTGCCAGCAGCTTAGCGACCCGAGCAGGGCATGAGATCGACGAGCAGTACTTC.

The chain couples TRBV4-1 to TRBJ2-7; 8 bases match TRBD2. Germline CDR1 and CDR2: MGHRA and YSYEKL. The CDR3 length is 16 residues. J gave up 0 bases and V 3 bases, and 7 bases lay outside the gene matches. This CDR3 is CASSHPLGTSSYEQYF. Here the CDR3 DNA reads TGCGCCAGCAGCCACCCTTTAGGGACTAGCTCCTACGAGCAGTACTTC.

CDR3 coding DNA: TGCGCCAGCAGTACCGGGACAGGGTTTATCGATGAGCAGTTCTTC. Protein product: CASSTGTGFIDEQFF. The chain is built from TRBV4-3 and TRBJ2-1, with 9 bases identical to TRBD1. Germline lookup yields CDR1 LGHNA and CDR2 YSLEER. This CDR3 has 15 amino acids. V dropped 6 bases and J dropped 8; count of bases not matched to a gene: 11.

V gene TRBV19 combines with J gene TRBJ2-7, with D possibly matching TRBD1 (6 bases). The germline gives CDR1 LNHDA, CDR2 SQIVND (reference sequence). The CDR3 sequence is 15 residues long. V lost 5 bases, J lost 2 bases, and 16 bases lay in between. The CDR3 bases are TGTGCCAGTAGTTACCGACTGACAGGACCCTACGAGCAGTACTTC. This gives the protein CASSYRLTGPYEQYF. Full variable domain (outside the CDR3, taken from reference TRBV19 and TRBJ2-7): DGGITQSPKYLFRKEGQNVTLSCEQNLNHDAMYWYRQDPGQGLRLIYYSQIVNDFQKGDIAEGYSVSREKKESFPLTVTSAQKNPTAFYLCASSYRLTGPYEQYFGPGTRLTVT.

The chain is built from TRBV4-3 and TRBJ2-1; possibly TRBD1 or TRBD2 for D (5 bases each). This CDR3 has 16 amino acids. V was trimmed by 0 bases and J by 8 bases, leaving 17 bases between them. The V gene's germline CDR1 is LGHNA and CDR2 YSLEER. DNA of the CDR3: TGCGCCAGCAGCCAAGAATGGGACCAACGATTCGATGAGCAGTTCTTC. Protein sequence: CASSQEWDQRFDEQFF.

The chain combines TRBV7-2 with TRBJ2-3; D is unclear. Germline V gene data show CDR1 as SGHTA and CDR2 as FQGNSA. The CDR3 loop spans 17 amino acids. V was trimmed by 1 base and J by 1 base, leaving 15 bases between them. CDR3 in amino acids: CASSLDSALPRTDTQYF. CDR3 sequence (DNA): TGTGCCAGCAGCTTAGACAGCGCCTTGCCTCGCACAGATACGCAGTATTTT.

The gene calls are TRBV28 and TRBJ2-3, with 9 nucleotides matching TRBD2. The germline V gene has CDR1 MDHEN and CDR2 SYDVKM. The trim removed 3 bases at V and 0 bases at J, leaving 10 bases unmatched. The CDR3 runs to 18 residues. As DNA, the CDR3 is TGTGCCAGCAGTTTCATTAGCGGGAGCCCCACTAGCACAGATACGCAGTATTTT. Translation: CASSFISGSPTSTDTQYF. The full variable domain, its missing parts supplied by reference TRBV28 and TRBJ2-3, is DVKVTQSSRYLVKRTGEKVFLECVQDMDHENMFWYRQDPGLGLRLIYFSYDVKMKEKGDIPEGYSVSREKKERFSLILESASTNQTSMYLCASSFISGSPTSTDTQYFGPGTRLTVL.

CDR3: CASSLFDGSYEQYF. The CDR3 DNA reads as TGTGCCAGCAGTTTATTCGACGGTTCCTACGAGCAGTACTTC. The chain employs TRBV28 and TRBJ2-7; no firm D call. In germline, CDR1 is MDHEN, CDR2 SYDVKM. V was shortened by 1 base and J by 1 base, with 8 bases between the two germline ends. CDR3 length: 14 residues.

The chain couples TRBV11-1 to TRBJ1-2; TRBD1 matches 7 bases. The CDR3 spans 14 residues. With V trimmed by 1 base and J by 3 bases, 2 bases remained unmatched. Germline lookup yields CDR1 SGHAT and CDR2 FQDESV (reference sequence). CDR3 DNA sequence: TGTGCCAGCAGCTTAGGAGACAGGGACTATGGCTACACCTTC. Its protein product is CASSLGDRDYGYTF.

The chain couples TRBV28 to TRBJ1-3, with D perhaps TRBD1 (6 bases). The germline V and J ends were trimmed by 6 bases and 0 bases, with 9 bases remaining between them. CDR3 length equals 14 residues. Germline-derived CDR1 and CDR2 are MDHEN and SYDVKM. The CDR3 reads CASSVTGSGNTIYF. The CDR3 nucleotides are TGTGCCAGCAGCGTGACAGGCTCTGGAAACACCATATATTTT. The variable domain in full, completed from reference TRBV28 and TRBJ1-3, reads DVKVTQSSRYLVKRTGEKVFLECVQDMDHENMFWYRQDPGLGLRLIYFSYDVKMKEKGDIPEGYSVSREKKERFSLILESASTNQTSMYLCASSVTGSGNTIYFGEGSWLTVV.

As regards this clone: The identical CDR3 is also encoded by other nucleotide sequences in the sample. The chain is built from TRBV5-1 and TRBJ2-7; unclear D gene. This CDR3 region has 12 residues. V dropped 0 bases and J dropped 2 bases, with 3 bases sitting between them. CDR1 is SGHRS and CDR2 is YFSETQ in the germline V gene. The CDR3 loop is CASSLVPYEQYF. The DNA of the CDR3 is TGCGCCAGCAGCTTGGTCCCCTACGAGCAGTACTTC.

In regard to this clone: The sample has other DNA sequences that encode this CDR3 too. The chain couples TRBV5-6 to TRBJ2-1; D unclear. V was cut by 1 base and J by 7 bases, with 6 bases left in between. Germline CDR1 is SGHDT and CDR2 is YYEEEE. This CDR3 is 12 amino acids long. The CDR3 DNA sequence: TGTGCCAGCAGCTTGCTGGGGAATGAGCAGTTCTTC. Translated: CASSLLGNEQFF.

This chain connects TRBV9 to TRBJ2-3; TRBD2 matches 13 bases. Per germline, CDR1 SGDLS and CDR2 YYNGEE. Trimming cost V 4 bases and J 5 bases; bases outside gene matches: 13. This CDR3 is 18 amino acids long. The CDR3 region is CASSPRVTSGRAGDTQYF. The CDR3 DNA reads as TGTGCCAGCAGCCCTCGGGTCACTAGCGGGAGGGCTGGAGATACGCAGTATTTT.